This TCR beta chain was recorded in a study of blood T cell repertoires in COVID-19. In the study overall: Acute-phase and convalescent COVID-19 samples originated in the United States, Italy and Spain.

The ends were cut back, 7 bases at V and 8 bases at J, with 17 bases in the middle. This CDR3 is built from 13 residues. Germline loops: CDR1 MDHEN, CDR2 SYDVKM. Method: immunoSEQ multiplex PCR; TCRdb's copy keeps in-frame clones and lacks some. This sample yields roughly 72,000 clones, of which 88% are seen a single time; roughly a fifth belongs to the top ten. The chain has TRBV28 and TRBJ1-2, with D perhaps matching TRBD1 (5 bases). Sequencing was done on a sample of peripheral blood. The receptor was derived from a human donor in a cohort sampled during active COVID-19. In DNA form, the CDR3 reads TGTGCCAGCACCCCCGGGGGGTCGTTAGGCTACACCTTC. It translates to CASTPGGSLGYTF.